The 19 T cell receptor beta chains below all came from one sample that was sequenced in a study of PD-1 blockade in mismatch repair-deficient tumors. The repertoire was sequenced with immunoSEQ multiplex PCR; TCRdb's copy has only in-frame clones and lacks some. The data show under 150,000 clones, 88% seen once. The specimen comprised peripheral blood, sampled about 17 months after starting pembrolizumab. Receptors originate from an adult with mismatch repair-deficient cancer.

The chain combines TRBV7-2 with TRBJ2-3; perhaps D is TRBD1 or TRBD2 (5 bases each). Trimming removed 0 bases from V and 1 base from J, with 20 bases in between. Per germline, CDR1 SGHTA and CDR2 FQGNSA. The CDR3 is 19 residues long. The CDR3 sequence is CASSLATLWGSSGTDTQYF. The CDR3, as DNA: TGTGCCAGCAGCTTAGCGACCTTGTGGGGGTCGTCGGGCACAGATACGCAGTATTTT.

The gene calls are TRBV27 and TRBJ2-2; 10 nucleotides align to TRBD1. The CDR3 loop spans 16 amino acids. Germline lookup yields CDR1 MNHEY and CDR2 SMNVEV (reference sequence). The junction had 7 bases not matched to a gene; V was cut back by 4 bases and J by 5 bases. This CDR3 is CASSSGTGEGTGELFF. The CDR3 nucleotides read TGTGCCAGCAGTTCCGGGACAGGGGAGGGAACCGGGGAGCTGTTTTTT.

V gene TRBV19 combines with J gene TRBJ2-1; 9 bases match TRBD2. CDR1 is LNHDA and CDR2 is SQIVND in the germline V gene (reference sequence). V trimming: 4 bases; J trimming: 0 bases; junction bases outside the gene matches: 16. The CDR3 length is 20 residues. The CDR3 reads CASSSRLADYKRHSYNEQFF. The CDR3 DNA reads TGTGCCAGTAGTAGCAGACTAGCGGACTATAAAAGACACTCCTACAATGAGCAGTTCTTC.

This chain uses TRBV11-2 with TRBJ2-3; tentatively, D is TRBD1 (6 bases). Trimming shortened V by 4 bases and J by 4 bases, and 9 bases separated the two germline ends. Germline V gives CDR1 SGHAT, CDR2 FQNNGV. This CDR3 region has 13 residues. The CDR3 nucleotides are TGTGCCAGCAGCTCACCAGGGGCAGATACGCAGTATTTT. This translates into CASSSPGADTQYF.

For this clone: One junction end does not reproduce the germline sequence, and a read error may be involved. The CDR3 sequence is CASEGPARGFYQQYF. For the CDR3, the DNA is TGTGCCAGCGAAGGGCCCGCCCGGGGGTTCTACCAGCAGTACTTC. This rearrangement joins TRBV28 to TRBJ2-7; D may be TRBD2 (6 bases). There are 15 residues in the CDR3. The germline CDR1 and CDR2 sequences are MDHEN and SYDVKM.

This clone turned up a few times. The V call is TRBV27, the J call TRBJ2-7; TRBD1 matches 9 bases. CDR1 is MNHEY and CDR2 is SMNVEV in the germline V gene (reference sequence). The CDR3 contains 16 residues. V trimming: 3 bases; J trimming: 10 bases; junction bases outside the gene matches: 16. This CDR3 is CASSFTATGQGVPQYF. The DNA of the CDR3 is TGTGCCAGCAGTTTTACGGCGACGGGACAGGGAGTTCCCCAGTACTTC.

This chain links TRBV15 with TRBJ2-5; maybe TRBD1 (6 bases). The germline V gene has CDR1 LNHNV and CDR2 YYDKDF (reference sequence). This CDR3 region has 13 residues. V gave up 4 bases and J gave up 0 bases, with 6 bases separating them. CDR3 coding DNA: TGTGCCACCAGCACAGGGGACCAAGAGACCCAGTACTTC. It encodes CATSTGDQETQYF.

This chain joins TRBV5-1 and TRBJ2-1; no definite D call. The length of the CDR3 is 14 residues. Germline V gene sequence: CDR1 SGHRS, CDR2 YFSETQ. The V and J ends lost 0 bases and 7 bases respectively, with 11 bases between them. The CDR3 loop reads CASSLGLLGNEQFF. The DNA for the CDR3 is TGCGCCAGCAGCTTGGGACTCCTAGGTAATGAGCAGTTCTTC.

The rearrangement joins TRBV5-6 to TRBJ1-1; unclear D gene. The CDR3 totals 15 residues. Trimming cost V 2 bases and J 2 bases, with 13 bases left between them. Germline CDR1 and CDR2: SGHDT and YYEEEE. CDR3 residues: CASSFFDQENTEAFF. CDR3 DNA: TGTGCCAGCAGCTTTTTCGATCAGGAAAACACTGAAGCTTTCTTT.

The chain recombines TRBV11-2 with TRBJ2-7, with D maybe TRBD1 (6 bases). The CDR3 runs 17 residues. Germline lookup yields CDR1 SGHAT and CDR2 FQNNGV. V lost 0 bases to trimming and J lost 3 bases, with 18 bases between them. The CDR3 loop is CASSLEFSDSIFYEQYF. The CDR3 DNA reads TGTGCCAGCAGCTTAGAATTCTCGGACAGCATCTTCTACGAGCAGTACTTC.

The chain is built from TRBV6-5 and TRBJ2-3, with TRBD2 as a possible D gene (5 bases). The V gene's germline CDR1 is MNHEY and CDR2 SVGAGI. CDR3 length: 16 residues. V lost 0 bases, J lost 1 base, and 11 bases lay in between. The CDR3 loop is CASSYSPGSGTDTQYF. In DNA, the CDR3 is TGTGCCAGCAGTTACTCGCCGGGGAGTGGCACAGATACGCAGTATTTT.

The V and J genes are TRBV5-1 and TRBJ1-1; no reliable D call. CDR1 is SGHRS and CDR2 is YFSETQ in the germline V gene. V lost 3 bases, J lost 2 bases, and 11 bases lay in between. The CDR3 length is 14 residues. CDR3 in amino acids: CASSSRTGNTEAFF. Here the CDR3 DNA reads TGCGCCAGCAGCTCGAGGACGGGAAACACTGAAGCTTTCTTT.

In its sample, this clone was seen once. This CDR3 reads CASSLGIGGTEAFF. The CDR3 DNA sequence: TGTGCCAGCAGCTTAGGGATTGGGGGAACTGAAGCTTTCTTT. The rearrangement uses TRBV11-2 and TRBJ1-1; tentative D call: TRBD1 (5 bases). Trimming took off 1 base at V and 5 bases at J, with 11 bases between the two ends. CDR3 size: 14 residues. The germline gives CDR1 SGHAT, CDR2 FQNNGV.

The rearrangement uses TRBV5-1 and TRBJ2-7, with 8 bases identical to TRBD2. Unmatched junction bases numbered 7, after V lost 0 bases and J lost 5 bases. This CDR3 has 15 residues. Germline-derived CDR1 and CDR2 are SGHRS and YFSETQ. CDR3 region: CASSLAPSGSDEQYF. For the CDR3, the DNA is TGCGCCAGCAGCTTGGCCCCTAGCGGGTCGGACGAGCAGTACTTC.

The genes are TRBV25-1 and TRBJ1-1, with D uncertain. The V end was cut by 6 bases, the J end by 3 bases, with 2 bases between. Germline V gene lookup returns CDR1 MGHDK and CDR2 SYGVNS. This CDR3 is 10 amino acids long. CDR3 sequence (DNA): TGTGCCAGCAGGGACACTGAAGCTTTCTTT. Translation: CASRDTEAFF.

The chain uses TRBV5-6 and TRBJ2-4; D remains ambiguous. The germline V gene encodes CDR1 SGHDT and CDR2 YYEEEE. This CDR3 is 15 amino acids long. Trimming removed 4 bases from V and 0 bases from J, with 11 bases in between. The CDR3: CASSLLTVAKNIQYF. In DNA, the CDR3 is TGTGCCAGCAGCCTTCTAACAGTAGCCAAAAACATTCAGTACTTC.

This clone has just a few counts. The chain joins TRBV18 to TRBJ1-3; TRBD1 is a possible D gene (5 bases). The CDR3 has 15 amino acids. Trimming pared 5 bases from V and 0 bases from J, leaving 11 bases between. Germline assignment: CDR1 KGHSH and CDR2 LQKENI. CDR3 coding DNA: TGTGCCAGCTCATTGGACACTTACTCTGGAAACACCATATATTTT. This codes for CASSLDTYSGNTIYF.

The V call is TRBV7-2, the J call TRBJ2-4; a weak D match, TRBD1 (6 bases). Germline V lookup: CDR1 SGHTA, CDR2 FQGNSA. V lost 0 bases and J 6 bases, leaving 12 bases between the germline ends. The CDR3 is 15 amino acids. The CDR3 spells CASSLALGRGNIQYF. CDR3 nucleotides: TGTGCCAGCAGCTTAGCGTTGGGCAGGGGAAACATTCAGTACTTC.

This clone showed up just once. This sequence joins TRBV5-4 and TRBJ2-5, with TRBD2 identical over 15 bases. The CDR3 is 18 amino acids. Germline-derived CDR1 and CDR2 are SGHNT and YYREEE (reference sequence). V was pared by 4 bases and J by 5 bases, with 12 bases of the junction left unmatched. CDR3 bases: TGTGCCAGCAGCGCGGGGACTAGCGGGAGGAGCTGGGCGGAGACCCAGTACTTC. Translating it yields CASSAGTSGRSWAETQYF.